This T cell receptor beta chain was identified in a study of beta chain features in type 1 diabetes. Across the whole study: Across all samples, around 98 million sorted cells were examined.

One heparinised blood draw, averaging about 100 mL, came from each donor. This CDR3 spans 13 amino acids. J was trimmed by 8 bases and V by 3 bases; bases with no gene match: 8. Germline CDR1 is SQVTM and CDR2 is ANQGSEA. Overall study results and limits: All four CD4+ subsets from Type 1 diabetes patients carried moderately but significantly shorter TCRB CDR3s.

About this clone: Antigen: not known.

Of the isolated RNA, all was reverse transcribed, and so the sequenced material was expressed TCRB transcripts. It was found that naive, central memory and regulatory T cell samples averaged roughly 3.6 million reads. Measured with immunoSEQ multiplex PCR; TCRdb has only the in-frame clones, and not every one. This sample has hundreds of thousands of clones, with 13% found just once. The chain is built from TRBV29-1 and TRBJ1-2, with TRBD1 matching 8 bases. The sample was naive CD4+ T cells from blood. The TCR was taken from a man younger than 35 with type 1 diabetes. The CDR3, as DNA: TGCAGCGTTGACAGGGGGCTTGGGAAGGGCTACACCTTC. Translating gives CSVDRGLGKGYTF. The entire variable domain, with the rest obtained from reference TRBV29-1 and TRBJ1-2, is as follows: SAVISQKPSRDICQRGTSLTIQCQVDSQVTMMFWYRQQPGQSLTLIATANQGSEATYESGFVIDKFPISRPNLTFSTLTVSNMSPEDSSIYLCSVDRGLGKGYTFGSGTRLTVV.